This T cell receptor (beta chain) was identified in a study of CD8 T cells in Susac syndrome. The CDR3 consists of 16 residues. Trimming pared 3 bases from V and 8 bases from J, leaving 25 bases between. Germline V lookup: CDR1 SQVTM, CDR2 ANQGSEA. The RNA, about 0.45 to 1 ug, was put through reverse transcription using random hexamers. TCRdb called the immunoSEQ multiplex PCR reads again in MiXCR, with one record for every CDR3 protein. The profile covers roughly 200,000 distinct CDR3 sequences, with approximately 94% appearing a single time and 0.12% taken by the ten largest. The chain links TRBV29-1 to TRBJ1-2; tentatively, D is TRBD1 (5 bases). This TCR came from a human donor with Susac syndrome. The specimen sequenced was CD4+ T cells from PBMCs. CDR3: CSVDKRRQIRGHGYTF. In DNA, the CDR3 is TGCAGCGTTGATAAAAGGAGACAGATAAGGGGTCACGGCTACACCTTC.